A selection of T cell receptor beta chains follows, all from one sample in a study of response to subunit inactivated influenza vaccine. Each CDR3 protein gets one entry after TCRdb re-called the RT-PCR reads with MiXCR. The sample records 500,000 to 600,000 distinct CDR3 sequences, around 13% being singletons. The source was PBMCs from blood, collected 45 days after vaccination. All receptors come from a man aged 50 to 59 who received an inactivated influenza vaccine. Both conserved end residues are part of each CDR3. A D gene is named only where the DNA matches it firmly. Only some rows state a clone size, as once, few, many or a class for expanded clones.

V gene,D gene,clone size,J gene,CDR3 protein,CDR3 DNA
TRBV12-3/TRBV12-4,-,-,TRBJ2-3,CASSLTRIDTQYF,TGTGCCAGCAGTTTGACCCGGATTGACACGCAGTATTTT
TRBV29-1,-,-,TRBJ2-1,CSVEEGSRYEQFF,TGCAGCGTTGAAGAGGGTAGCAGGTATGAGCAGTTCTTC
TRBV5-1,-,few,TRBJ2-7,CASSSRGGANEQYF,TGCGCCAGCAGCTCAAGGGGGGGGGCTAACGAGCAGTACTTC
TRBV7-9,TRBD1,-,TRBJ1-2,CASSPRVGQGIYGYTF,TGTGCCAGCAGCCCGAGGGTAGGACAGGGGATTTATGGCTACACCTTC
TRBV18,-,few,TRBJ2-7,CASSPRAAYEQYF,TGTGCCAGCTCACCACGAGCCGCCTACGAGCAGTACTTC
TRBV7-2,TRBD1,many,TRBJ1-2,CASSYPGQGDGYTF,TGTGCCAGCAGCTACCCGGGACAGGGTGATGGCTACACCTTC
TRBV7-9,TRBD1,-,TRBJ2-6,CASSRRRQGAGANVLTF,TGTGCCAGCAGCCGGCGCCGACAGGGGGCTGGGGCCAACGTCCTGACTTTC
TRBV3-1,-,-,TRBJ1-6,CASSQVMSGSSYNSPLHF,TGTGCCAGCAGCCAAGTTATGTCAGGGAGCTCCTATAATTCACCCCTCCACTTT
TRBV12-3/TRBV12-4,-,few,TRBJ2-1,CASSLAGRRFDEQFF,TGTGCCAGCAGTTTGGCGGGGCGGCGATTCGATGAGCAGTTCTTC
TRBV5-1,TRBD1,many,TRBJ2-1,CASSLTGQGKDNEQFF,TGCGCCAGCAGCCTGACCGGACAGGGGAAGGACAATGAGCAGTTCTTC
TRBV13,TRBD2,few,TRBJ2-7,CASSFGTNSYEQYF,TGTGCCAGCAGCTTCGGGACTAACTCCTACGAGCAGTACTTC
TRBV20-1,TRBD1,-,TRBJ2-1,CSARTAGGQQFF,TGCAGTGCGCGAACTGCAGGGGGACAGCAGTTCTTC